The text below deals with one T cell receptor (beta chain). Among the unsorted PBMC samples, replicate PCRs used about 280 ng DNA, roughly 33,000 T cell genomes. Some clones are missing from TCRdb's copy, which holds only in-frame ones; the method was immunoSEQ multiplex PCR. This table has fewer than 550,000 clones, almost 80% appearing once. Around 100 million PBMCs went into genomic DNA for unsorted samples. This sample was included in a study of shared clonotypes between healthy human individuals. Study context: In total, the donors were two women and a few men aged 18 to 49.

Sequenced input: PBMCs. This sequence originates from a woman aged 35 to 49 in good health. Some clones in this sample may be carry-over from other donors' samples.

CDR3 protein: CASSPDTQMYEQYF. CDR3 nucleotides: TGTGCCAGTAGTCCCGACACTCAGATGTACGAGCAGTACTTC. The gene calls are TRBV19 and TRBJ2-7, with D hard to call. This CDR3 spans 14 amino acids. The V and J ends lost 5 bases and 4 bases respectively, with 15 bases between them. CDR1 and CDR2 (germline): LNHDA, SQIVND (reference sequence).